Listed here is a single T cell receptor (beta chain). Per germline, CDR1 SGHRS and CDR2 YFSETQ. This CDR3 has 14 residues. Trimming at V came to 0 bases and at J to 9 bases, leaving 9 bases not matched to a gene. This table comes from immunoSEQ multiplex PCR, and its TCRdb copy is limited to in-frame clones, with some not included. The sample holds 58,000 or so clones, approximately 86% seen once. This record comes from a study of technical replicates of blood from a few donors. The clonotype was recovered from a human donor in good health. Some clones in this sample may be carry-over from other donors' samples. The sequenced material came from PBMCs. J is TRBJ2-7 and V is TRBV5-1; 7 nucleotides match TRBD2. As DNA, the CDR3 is TGCGCCAGCAGCTTGGCCGGAGGGAGGGCGGGGCAGTACTTC. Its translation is CASSLAGGRAGQYF.